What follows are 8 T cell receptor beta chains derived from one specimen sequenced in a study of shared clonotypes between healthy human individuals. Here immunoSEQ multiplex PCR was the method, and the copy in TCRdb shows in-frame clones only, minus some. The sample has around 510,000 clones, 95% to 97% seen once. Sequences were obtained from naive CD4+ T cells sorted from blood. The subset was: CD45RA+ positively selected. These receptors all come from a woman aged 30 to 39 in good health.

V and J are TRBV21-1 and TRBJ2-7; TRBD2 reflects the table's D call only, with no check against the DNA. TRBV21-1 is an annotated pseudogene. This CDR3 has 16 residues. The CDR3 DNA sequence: TGTGCCAGCAGCCCCAAGAGGCTAGCAGCTTACTACGAGCAGTACTTC. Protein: CASSPKRLAAYYEQYF.

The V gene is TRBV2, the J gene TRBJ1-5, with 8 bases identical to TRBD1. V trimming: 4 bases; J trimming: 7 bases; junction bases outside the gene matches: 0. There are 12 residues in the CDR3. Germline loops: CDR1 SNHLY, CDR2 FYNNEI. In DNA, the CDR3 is TGTGCCAGCAGTGGACAGGGGCAGCCCCAGCATTTT. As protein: CASSGQGQPQHF.

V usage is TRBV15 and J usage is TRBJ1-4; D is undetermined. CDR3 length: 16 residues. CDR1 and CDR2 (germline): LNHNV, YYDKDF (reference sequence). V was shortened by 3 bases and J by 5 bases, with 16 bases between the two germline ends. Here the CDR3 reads CATSSLGLLRNEKLFF. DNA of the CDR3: TGTGCCACCAGCAGCCTCGGACTGTTACGGAATGAAAAACTGTTTTTT.

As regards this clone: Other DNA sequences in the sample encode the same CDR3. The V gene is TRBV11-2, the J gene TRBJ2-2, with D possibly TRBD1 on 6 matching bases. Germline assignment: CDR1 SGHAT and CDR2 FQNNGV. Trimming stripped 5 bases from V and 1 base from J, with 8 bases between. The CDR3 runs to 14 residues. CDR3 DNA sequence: TGTGCCAGCAGCCTACAGGGGAACACCGGGGAGCTGTTTTTT. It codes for CASSLQGNTGELFF.

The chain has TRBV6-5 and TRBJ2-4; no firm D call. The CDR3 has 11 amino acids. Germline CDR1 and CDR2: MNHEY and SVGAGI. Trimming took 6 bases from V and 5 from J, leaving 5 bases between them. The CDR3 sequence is CASRHQNIQYF. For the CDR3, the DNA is TGTGCCAGCAGGCACCAAAACATTCAGTACTTC.

The CDR3 sequence: CASITSAGGAEAFF. The CDR3 DNA follows: TGTGCCAGTATAACATCGGCAGGGGGTGCTGAAGCTTTCTTT. The chain carries TRBV19 and TRBJ1-1; 7 bases align to TRBD1. Germline V gene sequence: CDR1 LNHDA, CDR2 SQIVND (reference sequence). The CDR3 sequence is 14 residues long. Losses at the gene ends were 7 bases for V and 6 bases for J; bases not matched to a gene: 11.

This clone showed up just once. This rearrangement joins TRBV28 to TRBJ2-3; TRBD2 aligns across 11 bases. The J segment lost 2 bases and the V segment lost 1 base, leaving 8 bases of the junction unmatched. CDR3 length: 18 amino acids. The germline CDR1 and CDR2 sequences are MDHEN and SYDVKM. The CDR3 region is CASSLLPGTSGPTDTQYF. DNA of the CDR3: TGTGCCAGCAGTTTATTACCCGGGACTAGCGGCCCCACAGATACGCAGTATTTT.

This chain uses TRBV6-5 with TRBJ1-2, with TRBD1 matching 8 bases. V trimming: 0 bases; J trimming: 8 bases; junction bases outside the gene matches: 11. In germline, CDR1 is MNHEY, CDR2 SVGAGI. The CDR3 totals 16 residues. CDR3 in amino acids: CASSYSPDGQGGGYTF. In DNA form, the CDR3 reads TGTGCCAGCAGTTACTCACCCGACGGACAGGGCGGCGGCTACACCTTC.